This entry is about one T cell receptor beta chain. This clonotype was counted only a few times. The clone's antigen remains unknown. Nothing much larger sits one base from this clone, and base qualities are not available. The library came from PCR. Instrument on record: Illumina HiSeq 4000. Bulk TCR libraries were made following a previously described method, with the TCR primers given in Table S5. The Qiagen AllPrep DNA/RNA kit was used to purify total RNA. Before analysis, reads from multiple sequencing runs of one library were combined. The original methods were these. Reads were retained only if the reads had an exact TCR constant sequence, and the retained reads were trimmed to 150 nt and grouped according to their 12-nt molecular barcodes. Reads within each barcode group were sub-clustered using a 15% Levenshtein threshold, and quality-weighted consensus sequences were constructed for each RNA molecule. Non-functional sequences were excluded, and lower-count sequences lying one edit away from another sequence were also excluded. Based on fitting two negative binomial distributions, any barcode sub-cluster with under 20% of the maximum read count was discarded. TCRdb handled the public reads itself, with Q25 trimming in fastp and clone calling in MiXCR, and kept productive beta chains. Merged by CDR3 protein, the rows form single entries marked with the most common genes and DNA. TCRdb's processing, not the study's, gives the V and J calls here. Within this sample are more than 300,000 distinct CDR3 sequences, with about a fifth of them counted one time only. The ten largest account for 0.81% of the sample.

Libraries of naive CD8 T cells were built from approximately 20,000 to 980,000 sorted cells, with 10%, 30% or 50% of the purified RNA used. On a BD FACSAria II, naive CD8 T cells were FACS-sorted as CD8+CD4-CCR7+CD45RA+ and collected into RLT Plus buffer. Approximately eleven TCR copies' worth of Jurkat RNA were spiked into about 19,000-1,000,000 naive CD8 T cell samples to test detection sensitivity. Enrichment of CD8 T cells was done with RosetteSep CD8+ T Cell Enrichment Cocktail plus Ficoll-Paque, and ACK red cell lysis came afterward. The data are from a study of molecular identifiers for immune sequencing clone quantification (dated by TCRdb to between 2018 and 2020). Notes on the research overall: In a replicate experiment, RNA from around 20,000 or 100,000 naive CD8 T cells was split into five aliquots, four of which were sequenced. The study was a methods study using CD8 T cells to benchmark molecular-identifier clustering-based TCR repertoire sequencing (MIDCIRS) and TCR RNA copy counting. Overall study outcomes, separate from this receptor: About 3 recovered TCR RNA copies per cell were obtained by modeling, versus approximately 10 by digital PCR, implying a capture efficiency of about 30%. Spiked-in Jurkat TCR RNA (around eleven copies' worth), which is not part of the donor repertoire, was contained in the naive libraries. Without barcode sub-clustering, chimeric consensus sequences inflated TCR diversity; chimeras reached as high as 47%. Spiked-in Jurkat TCR RNA equal to a single cell's worth was reported to be detectable even within one million naive CD8 T cells. Clones above 20 RNA copies held over 99% of molecules in CMV-specific effector cells but under 1% in naive cells. Highly expanded clone sizes could be underestimated because identical TCR molecules may share a barcode.

CDR1 and CDR2 are drawn from the germline V gene (reference sequence): SEHNR, FQNEAQ. V was cut back by 5 bases and J by 4 bases, leaving a gap of 19 bases between them. The CDR3 measures 16 amino acids from cysteine to phenylalanine. The retained sequence is limited to the CDR3, 48 bases, with the frame set at the first base. Sequenced material: naive CD8+ T cells from blood, with Jurkat cell RNA spiked in. The sample's cell subset or site label is to be understood as: FACS-sorted CD8+CD4-CCR7+CD45RA+ naive T cells. Recombination linked TRBV7-9 to TRBJ2-3; a tentative D match to TRBD2 spans 7 bases. The sequence was obtained from a human donor in good health. Some libraries in this study had Jurkat cell RNA spiked in. The sequence in DNA is TGTGCCAGCAGCCCCAGTCCGGGGGGCCTCGCAGATACGCAGTATTTT. Translation gives CASSPSPGGLADTQYF. This CDR3, with the reference TRBV7-9 and TRBJ2-3 proteins standing in past its ends, gives the full variable domain DTGVSQNPRHKITKRGQNVTFRCDPISEHNRLYWYRQTLGQGPEFLTYFQNEAQLEKSRLLSDRFSAERPKGSFSTLEIQRTEQGDSAMYLCASSPSPGGLADTQYFGPGTRLTVL.